One and the same sample provided the 25 T cell receptor beta chains below, sequenced in a study of control samples from healthy donors and cancer patients. This table comes from immunoSEQ multiplex PCR, and its TCRdb copy is limited to in-frame clones, with some not included. The sample has tens of thousands of clones; more than 80% are singletons. Material: blood. The receptors derive from a man aged 60-69 years in good health.

The rearrangement joins TRBV9 to TRBJ2-3; no reliable D call. The CDR3 covers 13 residues. Trimming left V 2 bases short and J 2 bases short, with 6 bases between. Per the germline V gene, CDR1 is SGDLS and CDR2 is YYNGEE. The CDR3 here is CASSVGFTDTQYF. In nucleotides, the CDR3 is TGTGCCAGCAGCGTTGGTTTCACAGATACGCAGTATTTT.

The chain carries TRBV25-1 and TRBJ2-2, with D perhaps TRBD1 (6 bases). Trimming took 8 bases from V and 5 from J, leaving 18 bases between them. CDR1 is MGHDK, CDR2 SYGVNS, per germline. This CDR3 is 15 amino acids long. CDR3 loop: CASSRTEVWTGELFF. The CDR3 DNA is TGTGCCAGCTCGCGGACAGAAGTCTGGACCGGGGAGCTGTTTTTT.

This rearrangement joins TRBV29-1 to TRBJ2-3, with 8 nucleotides matching TRBD1. Germline-derived CDR1 and CDR2 are SQVTM and ANQGSEA. The V gene end was trimmed by 5 bases and the J gene end by 5 bases; junction bases not matched to a gene: 9. This CDR3 is 14 amino acids long. The CDR3 loop reads CSVQRGRGLDTQYF. CDR3 coding DNA: TGCAGCGTTCAAAGGGGCAGGGGGCTAGATACGCAGTATTTT.

The CDR3 protein is CASSQGRTGPDEQYF. The CDR3 DNA sequence: TGCGCCAGCAGCCAAGGTAGGACAGGGCCGGACGAGCAGTACTTC. This chain joins TRBV4-1 and TRBJ2-7, with TRBD1 matching 8 bases. The J segment lost 5 bases and the V segment lost 1 base, leaving 7 bases of the junction unmatched. This CDR3 comprises 15 residues. Germline assignment: CDR1 MGHRA and CDR2 YSYEKL.

As for this clone: This same CDR3 is encoded by further DNA sequences in the sample. The chain uses TRBV12-3 or TRBV12-4 and TRBJ2-1; D might be TRBD2 (6 bases). This CDR3 has 13 amino acids. V lost 6 bases, J lost 0 bases, and 6 bases lay in between. The CDR3 bases are TGTGCCAGCAGCGGGAGCTCCTACAATGAGCAGTTCTTC. This codes for CASSGSSYNEQFF.

V gene TRBV6-4 combines with J gene TRBJ2-3; D not certain. Germline V gene lookup returns CDR1 MRHNA and CDR2 SNTAGT. V was shortened by 3 bases and J by 2 bases, with 12 bases between the two germline ends. This CDR3 is built from 15 residues. The CDR3 reads CASSETEHYTDTQYF. CDR3 DNA sequence: TGTGCCAGCAGTGAAACTGAACACTACACAGATACGCAGTATTTT.

The chain couples TRBV28 to TRBJ2-4, with D unclear. The CDR3 covers 19 residues. Germline values: CDR1 MDHEN, CDR2 SYDVKM. Trimming pared 4 bases from V and 0 bases from J, leaving 22 bases between. The CDR3 coding sequence is TGTGCCAGCAGTTCCGCCCTCGTAGGACGGACCGTAGCCAAAAACATTCAGTACTTC. It specifies CASSSALVGRTVAKNIQYF.

This clone has a handful of counts. The chain links TRBV20-1 to TRBJ1-2, with D possibly being TRBD1 (5 bases). Germline V gives CDR1 DFQATT, CDR2 SNEGSKA (reference sequence). The CDR3 loop spans 13 amino acids. V lost 3 bases and J lost 7, with 15 bases in between. Here the CDR3 reads CSASGQGSFGYTF. CDR3 in DNA: TGCAGTGCTAGTGGGCAGGGTTCCTTTGGCTACACCTTC.

This rearrangement joins TRBV6-6 to TRBJ2-1, with D maybe TRBD2 (5 bases). V was pared by 2 bases and J by 8 bases, with 16 bases between. The CDR3 has 15 residues. Germline V gene data show CDR1 as MNHNY and CDR2 as SVGAGI (reference sequence). For the CDR3, the DNA is TGTGCCAGCAGTTACGACGGGAACCACCCCGATGAGCAGTTCTTC. Translated, it gives CASSYDGNHPDEQFF.

This chain joins TRBV27 and TRBJ2-7; D is perhaps TRBD2 (5 bases). Trimming shortened V by 5 bases and J by 3 bases, and 14 bases separated the two germline ends. Germline assignment: CDR1 MNHEY and CDR2 SMNVEV (reference sequence). This CDR3 is 14 amino acids long. The CDR3 sequence: CASSPEGSYYEQYF. CDR3 nucleotides: TGTGCCAGCAGTCCAGAGGGATCTTACTACGAGCAGTACTTC.

This chain joins TRBV7-9 and TRBJ1-4; D gene ambiguous. Germline values: CDR1 SEHNR, CDR2 FQNEAQ (reference sequence). The CDR3 sequence is 17 residues long. Trimming took off 1 base at V and 0 bases at J, with 12 bases between the two ends. The CDR3 region has the DNA TGTGCCAGCAGCTTAGTTGGAGGGCCTGCAACTAATGAAAAACTGTTTTTT. As protein: CASSLVGGPATNEKLFF.

V is TRBV30 and J is TRBJ1-2; 9 bases are shared with TRBD1. J was trimmed by 7 bases and V by 4 bases; bases with no gene match: 7. This CDR3 region has 13 residues. CDR1 and CDR2 (germline): GTSNPN, SVGIG (reference sequence). CDR3 coding DNA: TGTGCCTGGATGACTACAGGGGGCCCTGGCTACACCTTC. This encodes CAWMTTGGPGYTF.

V gene TRBV7-6 combines with J gene TRBJ1-6; D uncertain. CDR1 is SGHVS and CDR2 is FNYEAQ in the germline V gene. This CDR3 contains 16 residues. Between the trimmed V and J ends, which lost 0 bases and 6 bases, there was a span of 12 bases. The CDR3 region is CASSLALPSGNSPLHF. CDR3 coding DNA: TGTGCCAGCAGCTTAGCACTTCCTTCGGGTAATTCACCCCTCCACTTT.

The chain links TRBV7-8 to TRBJ2-3, with D tentatively TRBD1 (6 bases). CDR3 size: 14 residues. CDR1 SGHVS and CDR2 FQNEAQ come from the germline V gene. V shed 4 bases and J shed 2 bases, with 10 bases lying between them. The CDR3 DNA reads as TGTGCCAGCAGCTCAGACAGGTACACAGATACGCAGTATTTT. Residues: CASSSDRYTDTQYF.

The chain is built from TRBV18 and TRBJ2-6; D may be TRBD1 (6 bases). Trimming cost V 2 bases and J 0 bases, with 14 bases left between them. The CDR3 has 18 amino acids. Germline V lookup: CDR1 KGHSH, CDR2 LQKENI. CDR3: CASSPRGTARSGANVLTF. CDR3 DNA: TGTGCCAGCTCACCAAGGGGGACGGCCCGCTCTGGGGCCAACGTCCTGACTTTC.

This rearrangement joins TRBV4-1 to TRBJ2-4; tentatively, D is TRBD2 (5 bases). The CDR3 is 18 amino acids. V gave up 1 base and J gave up 0 bases, with 16 bases separating them. The germline CDR1 and CDR2 sequences are MGHRA and YSYEKL. The CDR3 protein is CASSQASSDYRAKNIQYF. CDR3 coding DNA: TGCGCCAGCAGCCAAGCGTCGTCCGACTACAGAGCCAAAAACATTCAGTACTTC.

J is TRBJ2-7 and V is TRBV28; D is ambiguous. Trimming stripped 2 bases from V and 0 bases from J, with 11 bases between. The V gene's germline CDR1 is MDHEN and CDR2 SYDVKM. This CDR3 is 15 amino acids long. CDR3 sequence: CASSLGRTFSYEQYF. CDR3 coding DNA: TGTGCCAGCAGTTTAGGCCGGACGTTCTCCTACGAGCAGTACTTC.

The J gene is TRBJ2-3, the V gene TRBV6-5; D possibly corresponds to TRBD1 (6 bases). CDR1 is MNHEY, CDR2 SVGAGI, per germline. CDR3 length: 14 amino acids. Trimming cost V 6 bases and J 2 bases, with 12 bases left between them. CDR3 bases: TGTGCCAGCAGACTAACAGGGCTCACAGATACGCAGTATTTT. Its translation is CASRLTGLTDTQYF.

J is TRBJ1-1 and V is TRBV28; D unresolved. V lost 2 bases to trimming and J lost 2 bases, with 9 bases between them. The CDR3 is made up of 14 amino acids. Germline CDR1 is MDHEN and CDR2 is SYDVKM. CDR3 nucleotides: TGTGCCAGCAGTTTAGGGATCCTAAACACTGAAGCTTTCTTT. Translated: CASSLGILNTEAFF. Using reference TRBV28 and TRBJ1-1 for the parts outside the CDR3, the full variable domain is DVKVTQSSRYLVKRTGEKVFLECVQDMDHENMFWYRQDPGLGLRLIYFSYDVKMKEKGDIPEGYSVSREKKERFSLILESASTNQTSMYLCASSLGILNTEAFFGQGTRLTVV.

This clone was seen once. The chain employs TRBV11-2 and TRBJ1-2; 8 bases map to TRBD1. The CDR3 length is 15 residues. After removal of 1 base from V and 4 bases from J, the junction contained 5 bases not matched to a gene. CDR1 and CDR2 (germline): SGHAT, FQNNGV. The DNA for the CDR3 is TGTGCCAGCAGCTTAGCTGGACAGGGTGTCTATGGCTACACCTTC. Its translation is CASSLAGQGVYGYTF.

The chain uses TRBV28 and TRBJ2-4; TRBD1 matches 8 bases. The V segment lost 7 bases and the J segment 0 bases; nucleotides outside the gene matches: 2. Germline CDR1 MDHEN, CDR2 SYDVKM. This CDR3 region has 14 residues. CDR3 loop: CASMGQEAKNIQYF. The CDR3 nucleotides are TGTGCCAGCATGGGACAGGAAGCCAAAAACATTCAGTACTTC.

The genes are TRBV19 and TRBJ2-7; 8 positions agree with TRBD1. The germline V gene has CDR1 LNHDA and CDR2 SQIVND (reference sequence). The CDR3 loop spans 14 amino acids. V trimming: 7 bases; J trimming: 0 bases; junction bases outside the gene matches: 5. Here the CDR3 reads CASTRTGHSYEQYF. The CDR3 nucleotides are TGTGCCAGTACCCGGACAGGGCACTCCTACGAGCAGTACTTC. The variable domain in full, with the rest retrieved from reference TRBV19 and TRBJ2-7, is DGGITQSPKYLFRKEGQNVTLSCEQNLNHDAMYWYRQDPGQGLRLIYYSQIVNDFQKGDIAEGYSVSREKKESFPLTVTSAQKNPTAFYLCASTRTGHSYEQYFGPGTRLTVT.

V gene TRBV30 combines with J gene TRBJ1-2; D unresolved. The germline V gene has CDR1 GTSNPN and CDR2 SVGIG (reference sequence). V was trimmed by 7 bases and J by 2 bases, leaving 20 bases between them. The CDR3 consists of 15 residues. Here the CDR3 reads CALSPAAPSNYGYTF. For the CDR3, the DNA is TGTGCCTTGTCCCCAGCCGCTCCCTCAAACTATGGCTACACCTTC.

The rearrangement links TRBV3-1 (or the pseudogene TRBV3-2) to TRBJ2-1, with D possibly TRBD2 on 6 matching bases. Between the trimmed V and J ends, which lost 0 bases and 5 bases, there was a span of 20 bases. Germline-derived CDR1 and CDR2 are LGHDT and YNNKEL (reference sequence). The CDR3 loop spans 18 amino acids. As DNA, the CDR3 is TGTGCCAGCAGCCAAGATCGGGGTTGGGGGACTCCGGACAATGAGCAGTTCTTC. Protein product: CASSQDRGWGTPDNEQFF.

V gene TRBV20-1 combines with J gene TRBJ2-7, with 7 bases matching TRBD2. The CDR3 contains 11 residues. After removal of 7 bases from V and 5 bases from J, the junction contained 5 bases not matched to a gene. Looked up from germline, CDR1 is DFQATT and CDR2 is SNEGSKA (reference sequence). The CDR3 DNA reads TGCAGTGTTAGCGGGCGGGACGAGCAGTACTTC. This encodes CSVSGRDEQYF.